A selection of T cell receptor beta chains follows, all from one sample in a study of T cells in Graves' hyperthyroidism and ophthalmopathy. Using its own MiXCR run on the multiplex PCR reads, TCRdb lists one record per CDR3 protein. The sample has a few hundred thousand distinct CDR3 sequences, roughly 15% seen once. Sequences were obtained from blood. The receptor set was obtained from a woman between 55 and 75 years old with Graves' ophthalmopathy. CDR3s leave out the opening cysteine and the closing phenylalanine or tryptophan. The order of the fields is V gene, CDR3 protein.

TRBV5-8	ASSPRDRGEQPQH
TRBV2	ASRTDRGIPEAF
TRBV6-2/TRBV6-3	ASSGLAGGGGEQF
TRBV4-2	ASSQGDSYGYT
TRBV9	ASSVSTRPDTYNEQF
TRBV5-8	ASSAGTSGRAPYSYNEQF
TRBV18	ASSPGISYNSPLH
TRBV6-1	ASSPPGKETQY
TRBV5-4	ASSFRTGIISGANVLT
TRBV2	ASGRTGDTQY
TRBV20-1	SARDAARPPGGNEQF
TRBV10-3	AISEEGGRDEQF
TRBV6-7	ALTANYETSYEQY
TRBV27	ASSLSRGNQPQH
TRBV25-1	ASSDGTTLETQY
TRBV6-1	ASNDQRVDNEQF
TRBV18	ASSLDRVQEQF
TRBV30	AWSVGRLAEGTQY
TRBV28	ASSLITTVPVAGELF
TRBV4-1	ASSQIGTLPHHEQF
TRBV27	AGSTRGYRNTEAF
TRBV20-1	SASGPGLAGTRYNEQF
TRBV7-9	ASSLAEEIQY
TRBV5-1	ASSLDRAYYEQY
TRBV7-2	ASSVDSSGRFEQF
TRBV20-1	SARDVFGATYNEQF
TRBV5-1	ASSLVAGPINEQF
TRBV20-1	SARETIGDTQY
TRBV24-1	ATSARAGVSGANVLT
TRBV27	ASSSIGQASSSYEQY
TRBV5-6	ASSLGTQVVAQPQH
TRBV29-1	SVDSTGDTQY
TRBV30	AWSVTGGTDTQY
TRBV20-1	SARTSQTYEQY
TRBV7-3	ASSRTSGRSETQY
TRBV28	ASSADRGIPSGNTIY
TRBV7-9	ASSLVGNTIY